Sequencing of this T cell receptor (beta chain) was carried out in a study of CD8+ T cells in alopecia areata. Background on the study: Treated patients swallowed 5 to 10 mg of oral tofacitinib twice daily.

The treatment is: oral pan-JAK inhibitor, 5-10 mg twice daily. Sorting of CD4+ and CD8+ T cells was performed on PBMCs. Study-level findings and limits: Persistence in scalp and blood during tofacitinib was observed for many expanded lesional clones. Under tofacitinib, fewer expanded CD8+ clones appeared among the top 100 scalp clones.

Sequencing used cDNA as its template, made by extracting RNA and reverse transcribing it. The method was immunoSEQ multiplex PCR; TCRdb's version includes in-frame clones alone and lacks a portion of them. Of around 300,000 clones listed, 60% were seen once; the top ten hold around 0.92%. In regard to this clone: Its antigen is still unknown.

This CDR3 has 13 residues. Germline V CDR1 and CDR2: ENHRY, SYGVKD. The V gene lost 3 bases and the J gene lost 5 bases, with 9 bases spanning the gap. The sequencing used CD4+ T cells sorted from blood, collected at roughly week 53, from a patient treated with tofacitinib. The chain joins TRBV10-3 to TRBJ2-3, with D unresolved. This clonotype originated in a human donor with alopecia areata. The CDR3 loop reads CAISDFGRDTQYF. The CDR3 nucleotides are TGTGCCATCAGTGATTTCGGAAGAGATACGCAGTATTTT.